These 9 T cell receptor beta chains were sequenced from one sample in a study of CD8 T cells in Susac syndrome. It was with random hexamers that roughly 0.5 to 1 ug RNA was reverse transcribed. MiXCR, run by TCRdb on the immunoSEQ multiplex PCR reads, gives a single entry per CDR3 protein. This sample has some 200,000 distinct CDR3 sequences; about 91% occur once, and the top ten carry approximately 0.09%. Sequencing was done on a sample of CD4+ T cells from PBMCs. The receptors were gathered from a human donor with Susac syndrome.

The chain has TRBV30 and TRBJ2-1, with D uncertain. Germline CDR1 and CDR2: GTSNPN and SVGIG (reference sequence). The CDR3 extends over 12 amino acids. With 5 bases removed from V and 8 bases from J, the gap between germline ends came to 13 bases. The CDR3 region is CAWGPGRHEQFF. CDR3 nucleotide sequence: TGTGCCTGGGGACCCGGCCGTCATGAGCAGTTCTTC.

This clonotype has a handful of counts. The V and J genes are TRBV5-1 and TRBJ1-2, with 7 bases lining up with TRBD1. The CDR3 spans 17 residues. Trimming cost V 4 bases and J 2 bases; bases outside gene matches: 14. Germline lookup yields CDR1 SGHRS and CDR2 YFSETQ. CDR3 coding DNA: TGCGCCAGCAGCCAGATCCCACCGGGACAGAGCAACTATGGCTACACCTTC. This codes for CASSQIPPGQSNYGYTF.

The chain employs TRBV7-9 and TRBJ2-5, with TRBD2 as a possible D gene (7 bases). Trimming shortened V by 5 bases and J by 2 bases, and 27 bases separated the two germline ends. CDR1 is SEHNR and CDR2 is FQNEAQ in the germline V gene (reference sequence). This CDR3 has 19 residues. CDR3 residues: CASSRWGGAGPGGQETQYF. The CDR3 nucleotides read TGTGCCAGCAGCCGCTGGGGGGGCGCGGGACCCGGCGGGCAAGAGACCCAGTACTTC.

The V and J genes are TRBV5-6 and TRBJ2-7, with 7 bases that match TRBD1. The CDR3 consists of 14 residues. V was pared by 0 bases and J by 6 bases, with 6 bases of the junction left unmatched. Germline CDR1 and CDR2: SGHDT and YYEEEE. CDR3 coding DNA: TGTGCCAGCAGCTTGGACAGGGGTTTGGGCGAGCAGTACTTC. As protein: CASSLDRGLGEQYF.

The chain couples TRBV28 to TRBJ1-2; D is perhaps TRBD1 (6 bases). Per germline, CDR1 MDHEN and CDR2 SYDVKM. This CDR3 is 15 amino acids long. V was cut by 5 bases and J by 1 base, with 14 bases left in between. As DNA, the CDR3 is TGTGCCAGCAGTCTTGGGGGCGTTCATAACTATGGCTACACCTTC. It translates to CASSLGGVHNYGYTF.

The gene calls are TRBV2 and TRBJ1-1; D is undetermined. CDR3 length equals 13 residues. Trimming pared 4 bases from V and 3 bases from J, leaving 9 bases between. CDR1 and CDR2 from the germline V gene are SNHLY and FYNNEI. In DNA, the CDR3 is TGTGCCAGCAGTGGAGGGAGGGACACTGAAGCTTTCTTT. This sequence encodes CASSGGRDTEAFF.

The CDR3, as DNA: TGTGCCAGCAGTTACTCAAGAATTATGAATTCACCCCTCCACTTT. Amino acid sequence: CASSYSRIMNSPLHF. The chain couples TRBV6-5 to TRBJ1-6; D not certain. The CDR3 extends over 15 amino acids. Between the trimmed V and J ends, which lost 0 bases and 7 bases, there was a span of 10 bases. Germline V gene lookup returns CDR1 MNHEY and CDR2 SVGAGI.

The J gene is TRBJ1-6, the V gene TRBV25-1; D is uncertain. Germline V gives CDR1 MGHDK, CDR2 SYGVNS. V was pared by 7 bases and J by 8 bases, with 18 bases between. The CDR3 is 15 residues long. CDR3 in amino acids: CASIRSDVRDSPLHF. Written as DNA, the CDR3 is TGTGCCAGCATTCGGAGCGACGTCCGTGATTCACCCCTCCACTTT.

The chain employs TRBV6-5 and TRBJ1-4; D is ambiguous. The length of the CDR3 is 16 residues. V was pared by 2 bases and J by 8 bases, with 18 bases between. Looked up from germline, CDR1 is MNHEY and CDR2 is SVGAGI. CDR3 sequence (DNA): TGTGCCAGCAGTTACAATAGCGGGTTGGGAAAGGAAAAACTGTTTTTT. This sequence encodes CASSYNSGLGKEKLFF.